A single TCR beta chain is shown here with its context. The sample comes from a study of T cell responses to AZD1222 COVID-19 vaccine. V shed 0 bases and J 3 bases; nucleotides not matched to a gene: 1. CDR1 and CDR2 (germline): SGHRS, YFSETQ. CDR3 length equals 15 residues. Clones were read by immunoSEQ multiplex PCR, and TCRdb kept only the in-frame ones, dropping some. The sample lists roughly 96,000 clones, roughly 88% seen once, with over 10% in the top ten. Sequenced material: peripheral blood, taken 28 days after the second AZD1222 dose. The TCR originated in an adult who received the AZD1222 COVID-19 vaccine. The chain couples TRBV5-1 to TRBJ1-3, with TRBD1 matching over 9 bases. The CDR3 protein is CASSLGQGVGNTIYF. The DNA of the CDR3 is TGCGCCAGCAGCTTGGGACAGGGGGTTGGAAACACCATATATTTT.